This T cell receptor (beta chain) was sequenced in a study of beta chain features in type 1 diabetes. The isolated RNA, all of it, was reverse transcribed, so expressed TCRB transcripts were what got sequenced. The table came from immunoSEQ multiplex PCR; TCRdb's copy has only in-frame clones and leaves some out. The data contain some 350,000 clones, approximately 13% of them singletons. Germline CDR1 ENHRY, CDR2 SYGVKD. Unmatched junction bases numbered 8, after V lost 6 bases and J lost 1 base. The CDR3 runs 16 residues. Study results and caveats: TCRB CDR3 length was moderately but significantly reduced in all four CD4+ subsets of Type 1 diabetes patients.

Note on this clone: Its antigen is unidentified.

Source material: naive CD4+ T cells from blood. This receptor was obtained from a woman aged 18-35 years with type 1 diabetes. The chain has TRBV10-3 and TRBJ2-3; 9 nucleotides match TRBD1. CDR3 DNA: TGTGCCATCAGGGAGGGACAGGGTCTGGGCACAGATACGCAGTATTTT. Its translation: CAIREGQGLGTDTQYF.